These 29 T cell receptor beta chains share one sample of origin, sequenced in a study of blood T cell repertoires in COVID-19. Repertoires were generated with immunoSEQ multiplex PCR, while TCRdb's copy carries only in-frame clones and drops some. The sample has about 380,000 clones, about four fifths seen once. Input material: peripheral blood. These receptors came from a human donor with acute or convalescent COVID-19. The donor label of this sample is uncertain.

The chain uses TRBV18 and TRBJ2-3, with D tentatively TRBD1 (6 bases). The CDR3 covers 15 residues. Germline lookup yields CDR1 KGHSH and CDR2 LQKENI. V was clipped by 2 bases and J by 2 bases, with 11 bases between them. CDR3 region: CASSPGQGTTDTQYF. For the CDR3, the DNA is TGTGCCAGCTCACCAGGGCAGGGGACCACAGATACGCAGTATTTT.

The CDR3 here is CASSLDRGLQNTIYF. In DNA form, the CDR3 reads TGTGCCAGCAGCTTAGACAGGGGGCTTCAGAACACCATATATTTT. The gene calls are TRBV11-2 and TRBJ1-3, with TRBD1 identical over 8 bases. From germline, CDR1 is SGHAT and CDR2 FQNNGV. V was clipped by 0 bases and J by 7 bases; unmatched bases: 5. This CDR3 has 15 residues.

This clone was seen more than once but under ten times. This sequence joins TRBV15 and TRBJ2-3, with 13 bases that match TRBD2. The CDR3 is 16 amino acids. Germline-derived CDR1 and CDR2 are LNHNV and YYDKDF (reference sequence). Losses at the gene ends were 5 bases for V and 0 bases for J; bases not matched to a gene: 2. The CDR3 spells CATSPGLAGSTDTQYF. For the CDR3, the DNA is TGTGCCACCAGCCCGGGACTAGCGGGGAGCACAGATACGCAGTATTTT.

The chain has TRBV19 and TRBJ1-3; 9 bases match TRBD1. The CDR3 extends over 16 amino acids. V shed 7 bases, J shed 0 bases, and the junction held 7 bases outside the gene matches. The germline CDR1 and CDR2 sequences are LNHDA and SQIVND (reference sequence). CDR3 sequence (DNA): TGTGCCAGTATAGATACAGGGGGCTCCTCTGGAAACACCATATATTTT. The encoded protein is CASIDTGGSSGNTIYF.

The V gene is TRBV28, the J gene TRBJ1-2, with D possibly being TRBD1 (6 bases). V was shortened by 4 bases and J by 5 bases, with 17 bases between the two germline ends. The CDR3 runs to 15 residues. Germline-derived CDR1 and CDR2 are MDHEN and SYDVKM. In DNA, the CDR3 is TGTGCCAGCAGTTCGGGTTCGGGACACATTTATGGCTACACCTTC. This sequence encodes CASSSGSGHIYGYTF.

The chain carries TRBV5-6 and TRBJ1-2; 10 bases map to TRBD1. Germline assignment: CDR1 SGHDT and CDR2 YYEEEE. V was pared by 2 bases and J by 8 bases, with 6 bases of the junction left unmatched. This CDR3 is 14 amino acids long. CDR3 residues: CASSLGQGVGGYTF. As DNA, the CDR3 is TGTGCCAGCAGCTTAGGACAGGGGGTAGGCGGCTACACCTTC.

This clone was seen once. The same CDR3 arises from other DNA sequences in this sample as well. The CDR3 nucleotides are TGCAGTGCCCTCACGGGGGATGGCTACACCTTC. This gives the protein CSALTGDGYTF. V usage is TRBV20-1 and J usage is TRBJ1-2, with a weak D call TRBD1 (5 bases). V lost 6 bases, J lost 6 bases, and 11 bases lay in between. The V gene's germline CDR1 is DFQATT and CDR2 SNEGSKA (reference sequence). CDR3 size: 11 residues.

The genes are TRBV28 and TRBJ1-5; TRBD1 aligns across 12 bases. The J segment lost 11 bases and the V segment lost 5 bases, leaving 13 bases of the junction unmatched. The length of the CDR3 is 16 residues. CDR1 is MDHEN, CDR2 SYDVKM, per germline. In DNA, the CDR3 is TGTGCCAGCAGTACGCCCGGGACAGGGGGCCTAGGGACCCAGCATTTT. Encoded protein: CASSTPGTGGLGTQHF.

This clone appeared once. V gene TRBV7-6 combines with J gene TRBJ2-6; the match to TRBD1 covers 8 bases. Losses at the gene ends were 4 bases for V and 0 bases for J; bases not matched to a gene: 11. This CDR3 is built from 19 residues. Per the germline V gene, CDR1 is SGHVS and CDR2 is FNYEAQ. The CDR3 here is CASSSPPGQASSGANVLTF. The CDR3 DNA is TGTGCCAGCAGCTCACCTCCGGGACAGGCAAGCTCTGGGGCCAACGTCCTGACTTTC.

The V gene is TRBV12-5, the J gene TRBJ1-2, with D possibly being TRBD1 (6 bases). The CDR3 has 14 residues. V dropped 0 bases and J dropped 8 bases, with 13 bases sitting between them. Looked up from germline, CDR1 is LGHNT and CDR2 is FRNRAP. The CDR3 protein is CASGLVQGVTGYTF. The CDR3 DNA sequence: TGTGCTAGTGGTTTGGTACAGGGTGTGACCGGCTACACCTTC.

Turning to this clone: The same CDR3 also results from other DNA sequences found in this sample. The chain employs TRBV6-1 and TRBJ1-5; D gene unclear. CDR3 length: 13 amino acids. Germline CDR1 MNHNS, CDR2 SASEGT. V gave up 3 bases and J gave up 4 bases, with 7 bases separating them. CDR3 loop: CASSDTVNQPQHF. Written as DNA, the CDR3 is TGTGCCAGCAGTGATACGGTGAATCAGCCCCAGCATTTT.

V is TRBV13 and J is TRBJ1-1; possible D gene TRBD1, 5 bases. The CDR3 is 15 amino acids. Trimming stripped 5 bases from V and 0 bases from J, with 13 bases between. Looked up from germline, CDR1 is PRHDT and CDR2 is FYEKMQ (reference sequence). The CDR3 DNA follows: TGTGCCAGCAGCGTTGGGAACAGGATGAACACTGAAGCTTTCTTT. Protein: CASSVGNRMNTEAFF.

In nucleotides, the CDR3 is TGTGCCAGCAGTTACTCTATGGGCCGATCACCCCTCCACTTT. It specifies CASSYSMGRSPLHF. The chain carries TRBV6-5 and TRBJ1-6; no reliable D call. The germline V gene has CDR1 MNHEY and CDR2 SVGAGI. Trimming removed 0 bases from V and 10 bases from J, with 10 bases in between. This CDR3 contains 14 residues.

This chain joins TRBV5-5 and TRBJ2-7; no clear D gene. The length of the CDR3 is 18 residues. The ends were cut back, 4 bases at V and 0 bases at J, with 23 bases in the middle. The germline V gene has CDR1 SGHKS and CDR2 YYEKEE (reference sequence). The CDR3 protein is CASSEAYFPNEYSYEQYF. Written as DNA, the CDR3 is TGTGCCAGCAGCGAAGCTTATTTCCCGAATGAGTACTCCTACGAGCAGTACTTC.

The genes are TRBV18 and TRBJ2-1, with TRBD2 matching over 10 bases. Germline trimming cut 6 bases from V and 7 bases from J; bases unmatched to any gene: 12. The CDR3 runs 16 residues. Germline assignment: CDR1 KGHSH and CDR2 LQKENI. The CDR3 coding sequence is TGTGCCAGCTCCCCCAGAACTAGCGGGAATTGGAATGAGCAGTTCTTC. This gives the protein CASSPRTSGNWNEQFF.

This clone was observed a single time. V and J are TRBV5-1 and TRBJ2-5; TRBD2 aligns across 11 bases. Losses at the gene ends were 1 base for V and 1 base for J; bases not matched to a gene: 3. CDR3 length: 16 amino acids. Germline loops: CDR1 SGHRS, CDR2 YFSETQ. The CDR3 reads CASSLTGLAGQETQYF. For the CDR3, the DNA is TGCGCCAGCAGCTTGACCGGACTAGCGGGCCAAGAGACCCAGTACTTC.

The chain recombines TRBV7-8 with TRBJ1-1; tentatively, D is TRBD1 (6 bases). This CDR3 contains 14 residues. The V end was cut by 5 bases, the J end by 2 bases, with 12 bases between. Germline CDR1 reads SGHVS; CDR2 reads FQNEAQ. This CDR3 is CASSQTGANTEAFF. The CDR3 DNA sequence: TGTGCCAGCAGCCAGACAGGAGCAAACACTGAAGCTTTCTTT.

The rearrangement links TRBV5-4 to TRBJ1-6; D possibly corresponds to TRBD1 (5 bases). CDR3 size: 14 residues. Trimming pared 0 bases from V and 10 bases from J, leaving 11 bases between. Germline V lookup: CDR1 SGHNT, CDR2 YYREEE (reference sequence). CDR3 residues: CASSLGTSRSPLHF. The CDR3 coding sequence is TGTGCCAGCAGCTTGGGGACATCGCGCTCACCCCTCCACTTT.

The CDR3 region is CASSTRQGSPTEQYF. The CDR3 DNA is TGTGCCAGTAGTACGCGACAGGGAAGTCCTACCGAGCAGTACTTC. The J gene is TRBJ2-7, the V gene TRBV19; 7 bases fit TRBD1. The germline V gene encodes CDR1 LNHDA and CDR2 SQIVND (reference sequence). This CDR3 has 15 residues. V trimming: 4 bases; J trimming: 6 bases; junction bases outside the gene matches: 12. The full variable domain, rest sourced from reference TRBV19 and TRBJ2-7, is DGGITQSPKYLFRKEGQNVTLSCEQNLNHDAMYWYRQDPGQGLRLIYYSQIVNDFQKGDIAEGYSVSREKKESFPLTVTSAQKNPTAFYLCASSTRQGSPTEQYFGPGTRLTVT.

The gene calls are TRBV3-1 (or the pseudogene TRBV3-2) and TRBJ2-6, with D unclear. CDR1 is LGHDT and CDR2 is YNNKEL in the germline V gene (reference sequence). Deletions cut 4 bases from V and 0 bases from J, with 7 bases between. The CDR3 totals 15 residues. Here the CDR3 DNA reads TGTGCCAGCAGCCTTCAACACTCTGGGGCCAACGTCCTGACTTTC. Translation gives CASSLQHSGANVLTF.

This sequence joins TRBV2 and TRBJ2-7; weak D call: TRBD1 (5 bases). The germline V gene encodes CDR1 SNHLY and CDR2 FYNNEI. The length of the CDR3 is 14 residues. Trimming took 7 bases from V and 0 from J, leaving 13 bases between them. CDR3 coding DNA: TGTGCCAGCAAGTCTGAGACAGTCTCCTACGAGCAGTACTTC. This encodes CASKSETVSYEQYF.

The chain links TRBV5-1 to TRBJ2-7, with D possibly being TRBD1 (7 bases). Per the germline V gene, CDR1 is SGHRS and CDR2 is YFSETQ. Deletions cut 4 bases from V and 0 bases from J, with 20 bases between. The CDR3 runs to 17 residues. The CDR3 sequence: CASSQAGQTPISYEQYF. The CDR3 DNA sequence: TGCGCCAGCAGCCAGGCGGGACAGACACCGATCTCCTACGAGCAGTACTTC.

The rearrangement links TRBV19 to TRBJ2-1; D remains ambiguous. The CDR3 loop spans 13 amino acids. Trimming shortened V by 3 bases and J by 3 bases, and 6 bases separated the two germline ends. Germline V gene lookup returns CDR1 LNHDA and CDR2 SQIVND (reference sequence). CDR3 nucleotide sequence: TGTGCCAGTAGTATTCCGGGCTACAATGAGCAGTTCTTC. This translates into CASSIPGYNEQFF.

This chain uses TRBV19 with TRBJ2-5; 7 nucleotides align to TRBD1. The V segment lost 4 bases and the J segment 0 bases; nucleotides outside the gene matches: 2. The germline gives CDR1 LNHDA, CDR2 SQIVND (reference sequence). CDR3 size: 14 residues. This CDR3 reads CASSTGTDQETQYF. As DNA, the CDR3 is TGTGCCAGTAGTACCGGGACAGACCAAGAGACCCAGTACTTC.

The V gene is TRBV15, the J gene TRBJ2-1, with TRBD2 matching 8 bases. Germline values: CDR1 LNHNV, CDR2 YYDKDF (reference sequence). This CDR3 has 17 residues. With V trimmed by 5 bases and J by 0 bases, 9 bases remained unmatched. CDR3 region: CATSSRGGLRSYNEQFF. For the CDR3, the DNA is TGTGCCACCAGCTCCCGGGGGGGACTGCGCTCCTACAATGAGCAGTTCTTC. Supplemented by reference TRBV15 and TRBJ2-1, the full variable domain reads DAMVIQNPRYQVTQFGKPVTLSCSQTLNHNVMYWYQQKSSQAPKLLFHYYDKDFNNEADTPDNFQSRRPNTSFCFLDIRSPGLGDTAMYLCATSSRGGLRSYNEQFFGPGTRLTVL.

This clone appeared once. The rearrangement links TRBV20-1 to TRBJ1-1, with 7 bases lining up with TRBD1. With 3 bases clipped from V and 6 bases from J, the junction kept 16 bases outside the gene matches. The CDR3 runs 16 residues. Looked up from germline, CDR1 is DFQATT and CDR2 is SNEGSKA (reference sequence). CDR3 in amino acids: CSASGMGKGALAEAFF. DNA for the CDR3: TGCAGTGCTAGTGGTATGGGGAAGGGGGCGCTGGCTGAAGCTTTCTTT.

The chain recombines TRBV28 with TRBJ2-7, with 7 bases lining up with TRBD1. The ends lost 6 bases at V and 7 bases at J; junction bases unmatched: 12. Germline V CDR1 and CDR2: MDHEN, SYDVKM. The CDR3 loop spans 14 amino acids. CDR3 residues: CASRSGTVSREQYF. The DNA for the CDR3 is TGTGCCAGCAGGTCCGGGACAGTGAGCCGGGAGCAGTACTTC.

This clone appeared a single time. CDR3 in amino acids: CASTKGQGDYEQYF. The DNA of the CDR3 is TGTGCCAGTACAAAGGGACAGGGGGACTACGAGCAGTACTTC. The V call is TRBV2, the J call TRBJ2-7; TRBD1 aligns across 11 bases. CDR3 length equals 14 residues. Germline V gives CDR1 SNHLY, CDR2 FYNNEI. Trimming cost V 9 bases and J 3 bases; bases outside gene matches: 7.

The V and J genes are TRBV6-6 and TRBJ2-1; D possibly corresponds to TRBD2 (5 bases). The CDR3 covers 16 residues. Germline V gene lookup returns CDR1 MNHNY and CDR2 SVGAGI (reference sequence). Trimming removed 0 bases at V and 6 bases at J, with 15 bases between. The CDR3 nucleotides read TGTGCCAGCAGTTACTCGAGAGGGAGCGCCCCCAATGAGCAGTTCTTC. Protein product: CASSYSRGSAPNEQFF.